This record covers a single T cell receptor beta chain. Its antigen remains unknown. The data belong to a study of Ad26.COV2.S vaccination and SARS-CoV-2 variants. Study as a whole: Ad26.COV2.S given intramuscularly, once or twice 56 days apart.

Study observations and caveats: It was vaccine recipients, not placebo recipients, who had the higher spike-specific TCR breadth. It was reported that spike-specific CD8+ and CD4+ T cell responses were substantially broad after vaccination.

Described treatment: approximately 18 received Ad26.COV2.S at low or high dose, single or two shots; 5 received placebo; per-sample allocation not given. Repertoires come from day 63 after the first vaccine or placebo injection. Spike of the Wuhan-strain SARS-CoV-2 was expressed by an Ad26 vector, which formed the vaccine. Profiling relied on immunoSEQ multiplex PCR, and the TCRdb table lists in-frame clones only, not all of them. The sample lists 300,000 to 350,000 clones; about 86% were seen once. The CDR3 sequence is 15 residues long. V was trimmed by 6 bases and J by 7 bases, leaving 16 bases between them. Germline V gene lookup returns CDR1 MNHEY and CDR2 SVGAGI.

The specimen was peripheral blood, collected in a trial of Ad26.COV2.S vaccine versus placebo. This chain uses TRBV6-5 with TRBJ2-6; D is undetermined. The TCR was taken from a person between 18 and 59 years old who received the Ad26.COV2.S COVID-19 vaccine or a placebo. The chain's CDR3 is CASRALSDAANVLTF. As DNA, the CDR3 is TGTGCCAGCAGGGCGTTGTCTGACGCCGCCAACGTCCTGACTTTC.